Ten or more counts support the clone carrying this T cell receptor beta chain. The target antigen is unknown. The data belong to a study of T cells in Graves' hyperthyroidism and ophthalmopathy. Researchers amplified the TCR beta CDR3 regions from RNA transcripts. First-round RT-PCR with HTBI primers amplified the TCR CDR3 region. TCRdb recomputed calls from the multiplex PCR reads with MiXCR, one row per CDR3 protein. The sample yields 130,000 to 150,000 distinct CDR3 sequences, approximately 20% seen once. Exclusions: uncontrolled infection, other autoimmune disease, pregnancy, lactation. Whole-study findings and limits: Ophthalmopathy was distinguished from stable hyperthyroidism by 13 V-J signatures.

With 2 bases clipped from V and 0 bases from J, the junction kept 15 bases outside the gene matches. The CDR3 has 21 amino acids. CDR1 DFQATT and CDR2 SNEGSKA come from the germline V gene (reference sequence). This receptor was identified in a woman in her forties or fifties with Graves' hyperthyroidism that later progressed to Graves' ophthalmopathy. The rearrangement joins TRBV20-1 to TRBJ2-3; 15 bases map to TRBD2. Sequencing used blood. CDR3 DNA: TGCAGTGCTAGATTTCGCAATCGAAGGGGACTAGCGGGAGGCAGCACAGATACGCAGTATTTT. It is translated as CSARFRNRRGLAGGSTDTQYF.